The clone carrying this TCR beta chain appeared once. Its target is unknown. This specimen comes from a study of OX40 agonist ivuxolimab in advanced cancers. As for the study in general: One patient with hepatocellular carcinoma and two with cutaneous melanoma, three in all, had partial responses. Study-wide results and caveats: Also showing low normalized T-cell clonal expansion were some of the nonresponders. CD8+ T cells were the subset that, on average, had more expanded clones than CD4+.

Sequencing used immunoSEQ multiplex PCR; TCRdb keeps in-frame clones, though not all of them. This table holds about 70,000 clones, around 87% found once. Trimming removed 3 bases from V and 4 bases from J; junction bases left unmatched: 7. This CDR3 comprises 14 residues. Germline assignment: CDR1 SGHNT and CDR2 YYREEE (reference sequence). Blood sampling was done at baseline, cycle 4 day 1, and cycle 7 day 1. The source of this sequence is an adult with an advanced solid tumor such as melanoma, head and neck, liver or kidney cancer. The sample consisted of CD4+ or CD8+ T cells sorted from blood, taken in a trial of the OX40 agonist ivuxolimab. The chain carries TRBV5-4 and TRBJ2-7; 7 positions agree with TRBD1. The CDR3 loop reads CASSSGQRSYEQYF. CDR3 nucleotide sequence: TGTGCCAGCAGCTCGGGACAGCGGTCTTACGAGCAGTACTTC.